The entry below gives a single T cell receptor beta chain sequence along with its context. The entry originates in a study of blood T cell repertoires in COVID-19. The trim removed 5 bases at V and 0 bases at J, leaving 4 bases unmatched. This CDR3 comprises 14 residues. Per germline, CDR1 SGHVS and CDR2 FQNEAQ. In the original processing: Reference gene primer amplification in the assay estimated nucleated cell counts. Here immunoSEQ multiplex PCR was the method, and the copy in TCRdb shows in-frame clones only, minus some. V, J and clone size derive from that table, while D and trimming were established from the DNA sequence. Counted here are 120,000 or so clones, under 95% occurring once; the ten biggest clones make up 3.5% to 5%.

The chain employs TRBV7-8 and TRBJ2-7; 7 bases fit TRBD1. The sequencing input was peripheral blood. The receptor's source is a man aged 55 to 69 with COVID-19, enrolled during active disease. CDR3 DNA sequence: TGTGCCAGCAGCCAACAGGGGTACTCCTACGAGCAGTACTTC. It encodes CASSQQGYSYEQYF.